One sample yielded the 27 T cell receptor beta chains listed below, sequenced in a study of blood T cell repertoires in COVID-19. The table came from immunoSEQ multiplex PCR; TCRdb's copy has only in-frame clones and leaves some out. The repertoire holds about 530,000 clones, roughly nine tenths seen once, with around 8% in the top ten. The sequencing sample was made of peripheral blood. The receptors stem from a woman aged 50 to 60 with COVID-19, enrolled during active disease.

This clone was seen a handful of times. This chain's CDR3 is CASSLSTSGTDTQYF. CDR3 nucleotides: TGTGCCAGCAGTTTATCGACTAGCGGGACAGATACGCAGTATTTT. The V call is TRBV6-6, the J call TRBJ2-3, with 10 bases identical to TRBD2. Trimming took 4 bases from V and 3 from J; bases not matched to a gene: 4. This CDR3 comprises 15 residues. Germline lookup yields CDR1 MNHNY and CDR2 SVGAGI (reference sequence).

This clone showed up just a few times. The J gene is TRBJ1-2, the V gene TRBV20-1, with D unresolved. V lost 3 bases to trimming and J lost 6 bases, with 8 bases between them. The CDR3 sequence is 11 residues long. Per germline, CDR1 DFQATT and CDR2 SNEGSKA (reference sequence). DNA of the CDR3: TGCAGTGCTAGCGGGTCCAATGGCTACACCTTC. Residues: CSASGSNGYTF.

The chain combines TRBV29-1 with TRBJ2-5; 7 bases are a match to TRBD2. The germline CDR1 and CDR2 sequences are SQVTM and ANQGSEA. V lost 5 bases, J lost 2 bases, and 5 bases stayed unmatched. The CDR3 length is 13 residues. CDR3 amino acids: CSVKAGVQETQYF. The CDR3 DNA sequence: TGCAGCGTTAAGGCGGGGGTGCAAGAGACCCAGTACTTC.

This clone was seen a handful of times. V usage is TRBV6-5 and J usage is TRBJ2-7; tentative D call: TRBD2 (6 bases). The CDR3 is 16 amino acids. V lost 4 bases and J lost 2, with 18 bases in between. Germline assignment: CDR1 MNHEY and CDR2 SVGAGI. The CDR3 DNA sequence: TGTGCCAGCAGTTCCCCGATTGCGGGGTCCACCTACGAGCAGTACTTC. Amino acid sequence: CASSSPIAGSTYEQYF.

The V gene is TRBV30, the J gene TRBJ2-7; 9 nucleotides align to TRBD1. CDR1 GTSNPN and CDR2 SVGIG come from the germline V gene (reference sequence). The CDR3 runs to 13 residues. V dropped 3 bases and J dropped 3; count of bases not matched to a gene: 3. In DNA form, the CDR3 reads TGTGCCTGGAGGACGGGACAGGGCTACGAGCAGTACTTC. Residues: CAWRTGQGYEQYF.

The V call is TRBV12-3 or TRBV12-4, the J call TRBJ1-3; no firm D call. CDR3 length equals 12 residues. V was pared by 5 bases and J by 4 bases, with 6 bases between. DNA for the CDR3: TGTGCCAGCAGTGGGCCCGGAAACACCATATATTTT. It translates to CASSGPGNTIYF.

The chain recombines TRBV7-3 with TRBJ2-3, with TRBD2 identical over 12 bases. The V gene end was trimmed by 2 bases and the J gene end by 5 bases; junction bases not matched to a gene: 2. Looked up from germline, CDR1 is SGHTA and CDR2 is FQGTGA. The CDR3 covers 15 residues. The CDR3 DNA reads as TGTGCCAGCAGCTTAGGACTAGCGGGGAGAGATACGCAGTATTTT. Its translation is CASSLGLAGRDTQYF.

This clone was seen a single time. CDR3 in amino acids: CACRGSSHARNEQFF. In nucleotides, the CDR3 is TGTGCCTGCAGGGGGTCTTCCCACGCACGCAATGAGCAGTTCTTC. The chain combines TRBV19 with TRBJ2-1, with TRBD1 matching over 7 bases. CDR1 and CDR2 (germline): LNHDA, SQIVND (reference sequence). The CDR3 loop spans 15 amino acids. J gave up 6 bases and V 11 bases, and 16 bases lay outside the gene matches.

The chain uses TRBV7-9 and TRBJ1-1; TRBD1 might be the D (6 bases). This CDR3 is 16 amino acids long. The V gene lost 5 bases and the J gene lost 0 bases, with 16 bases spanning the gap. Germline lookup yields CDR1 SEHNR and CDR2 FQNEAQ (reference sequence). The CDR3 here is CASSQKGVRMNTEAFF. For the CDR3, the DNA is TGTGCCAGCAGCCAGAAGGGGGTAAGGATGAACACTGAAGCTTTCTTT. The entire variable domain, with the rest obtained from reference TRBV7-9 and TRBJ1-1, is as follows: DTGVSQNPRHKITKRGQNVTFRCDPISEHNRLYWYRQTLGQGPEFLTYFQNEAQLEKSRLLSDRFSAERPKGSFSTLEIQRTEQGDSAMYLCASSQKGVRMNTEAFFGQGTRLTVV.

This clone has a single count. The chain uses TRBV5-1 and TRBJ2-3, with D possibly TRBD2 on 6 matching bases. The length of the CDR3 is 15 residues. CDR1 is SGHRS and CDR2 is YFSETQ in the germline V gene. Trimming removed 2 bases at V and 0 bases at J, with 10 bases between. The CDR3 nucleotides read TGCGCCAGCAGCTTCGGGGGTCCTAGCACAGATACGCAGTATTTT. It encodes CASSFGGPSTDTQYF. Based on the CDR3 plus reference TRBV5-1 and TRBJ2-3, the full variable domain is KAGVTQTPRYLIKTRGQQVTLSCSPISGHRSVSWYQQTPGQGLQFLFEYFSETQRNKGNFPGRFSGRQFSNSRSEMNVSTLELGDSALYLCASSFGGPSTDTQYFGPGTRLTVL.

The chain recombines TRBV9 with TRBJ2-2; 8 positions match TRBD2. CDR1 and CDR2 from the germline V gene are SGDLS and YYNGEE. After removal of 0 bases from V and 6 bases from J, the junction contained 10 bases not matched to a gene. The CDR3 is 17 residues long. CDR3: CASSVESAGVQSGELFF. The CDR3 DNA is TGTGCCAGCAGCGTAGAGTCAGCGGGGGTCCAATCCGGGGAGCTGTTTTTT.

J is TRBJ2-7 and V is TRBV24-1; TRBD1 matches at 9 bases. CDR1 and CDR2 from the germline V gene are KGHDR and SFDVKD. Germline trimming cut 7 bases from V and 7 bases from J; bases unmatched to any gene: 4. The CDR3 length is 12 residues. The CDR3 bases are TGTGCCACCAGCTCCGGGACAGGGGAGCAGTACTTC. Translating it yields CATSSGTGEQYF.

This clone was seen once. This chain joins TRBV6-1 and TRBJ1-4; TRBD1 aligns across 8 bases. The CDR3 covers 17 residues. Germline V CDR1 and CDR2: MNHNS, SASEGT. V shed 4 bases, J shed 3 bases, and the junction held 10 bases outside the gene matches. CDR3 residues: CASSADRVWRPNEKLFF. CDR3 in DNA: TGTGCCAGCAGTGCGGACAGGGTGTGGCGGCCTAATGAAAAACTGTTTTTT.

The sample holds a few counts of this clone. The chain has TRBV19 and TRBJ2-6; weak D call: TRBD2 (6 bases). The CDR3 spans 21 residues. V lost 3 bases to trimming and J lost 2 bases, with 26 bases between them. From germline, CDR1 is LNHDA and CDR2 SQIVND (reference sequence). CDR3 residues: CASSMSLAGMPGLTGANVLTF. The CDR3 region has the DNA TGTGCCAGTAGTATGTCATTAGCAGGGATGCCAGGACTAACTGGGGCCAACGTCCTGACTTTC.

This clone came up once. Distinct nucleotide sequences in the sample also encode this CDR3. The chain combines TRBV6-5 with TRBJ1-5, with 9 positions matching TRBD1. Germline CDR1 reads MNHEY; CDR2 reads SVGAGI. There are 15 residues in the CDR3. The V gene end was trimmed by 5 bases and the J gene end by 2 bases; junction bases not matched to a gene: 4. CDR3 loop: CASSPDRGGNQPQHF. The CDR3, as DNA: TGTGCCAGCAGTCCCGACAGGGGGGGCAATCAGCCCCAGCATTTT.

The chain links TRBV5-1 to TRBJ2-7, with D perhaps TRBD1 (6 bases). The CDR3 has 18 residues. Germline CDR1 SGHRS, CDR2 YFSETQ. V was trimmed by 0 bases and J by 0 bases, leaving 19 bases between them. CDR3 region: CASSLARPGDPSSYEQYF. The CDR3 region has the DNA TGCGCCAGCAGCTTGGCCCGGCCAGGGGACCCCAGCTCCTACGAGCAGTACTTC.

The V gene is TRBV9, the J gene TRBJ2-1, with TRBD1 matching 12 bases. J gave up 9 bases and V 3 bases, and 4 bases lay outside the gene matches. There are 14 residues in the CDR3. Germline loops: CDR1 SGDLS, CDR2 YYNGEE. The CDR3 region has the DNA TGTGCCAGCAGCGCCGGGACAGGGGGCCTTGAGCAGTTCTTC. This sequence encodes CASSAGTGGLEQFF.

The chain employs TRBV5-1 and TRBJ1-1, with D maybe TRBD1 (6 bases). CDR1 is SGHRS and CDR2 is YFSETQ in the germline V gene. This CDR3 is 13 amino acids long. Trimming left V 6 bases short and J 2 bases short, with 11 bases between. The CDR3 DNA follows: TGCGCCAGCACCCGAGGGGGTAACACTGAAGCTTTCTTT. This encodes CASTRGGNTEAFF.

This CDR3 is CAWDHLNLDGGEFF. DNA of the CDR3: TGTGCCTGGGATCACTTGAACCTAGATGGGGGGGAGTTCTTC. J is TRBJ2-1 and V is TRBV30, with 7 bases aligning to TRBD2. With V trimmed by 5 bases and J by 14 bases, 18 bases remained unmatched. There are 14 residues in the CDR3. The germline gives CDR1 GTSNPN, CDR2 SVGIG (reference sequence).

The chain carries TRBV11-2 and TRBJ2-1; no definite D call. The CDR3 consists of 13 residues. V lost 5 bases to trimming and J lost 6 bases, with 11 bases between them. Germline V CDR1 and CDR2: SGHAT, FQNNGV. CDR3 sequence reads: CASSPTNRNEQFF. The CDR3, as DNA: TGTGCCAGCAGCCCGACAAACCGCAATGAGCAGTTCTTC.

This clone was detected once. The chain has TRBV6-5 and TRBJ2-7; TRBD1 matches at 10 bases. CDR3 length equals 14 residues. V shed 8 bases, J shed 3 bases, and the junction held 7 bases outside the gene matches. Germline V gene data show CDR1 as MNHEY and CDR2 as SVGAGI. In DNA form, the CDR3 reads TGTGCCAGCTCCGGCGACAGGGGGCTCTACGAGCAGTACTTC. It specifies CASSGDRGLYEQYF.

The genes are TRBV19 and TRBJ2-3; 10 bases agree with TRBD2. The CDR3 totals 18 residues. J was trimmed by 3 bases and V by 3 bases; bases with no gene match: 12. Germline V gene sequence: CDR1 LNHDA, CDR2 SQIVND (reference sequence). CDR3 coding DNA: TGTGCCAGTAGTATCGGGCATGGGGGGACTAGCGCTACAGATACGCAGTATTTT. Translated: CASSIGHGGTSATDTQYF.

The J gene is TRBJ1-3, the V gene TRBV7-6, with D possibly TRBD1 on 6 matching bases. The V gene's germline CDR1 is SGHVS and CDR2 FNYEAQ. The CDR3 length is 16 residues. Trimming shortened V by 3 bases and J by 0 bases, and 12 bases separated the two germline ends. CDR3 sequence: CASSLSTGTSGNTIYF. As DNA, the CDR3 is TGTGCCAGCAGCTTGTCCACAGGGACCTCTGGAAACACCATATATTTT. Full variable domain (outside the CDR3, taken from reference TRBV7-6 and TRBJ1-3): GAGVSQSPRYKVTKRGQDVALRCDPISGHVSLYWYRQALGQGPEFLTYFNYEAQQDKSGLPNDRFSAERPEGSISTLTIQRTEQRDSAMYRCASSLSTGTSGNTIYFGEGSWLTVV.

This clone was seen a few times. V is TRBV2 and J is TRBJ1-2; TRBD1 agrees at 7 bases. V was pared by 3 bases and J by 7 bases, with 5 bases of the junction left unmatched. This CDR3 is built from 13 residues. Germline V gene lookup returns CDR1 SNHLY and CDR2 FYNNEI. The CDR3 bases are TGTGCCAGCAGTGACGACAGGGTGCCTGGCTACACCTTC. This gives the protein CASSDDRVPGYTF.

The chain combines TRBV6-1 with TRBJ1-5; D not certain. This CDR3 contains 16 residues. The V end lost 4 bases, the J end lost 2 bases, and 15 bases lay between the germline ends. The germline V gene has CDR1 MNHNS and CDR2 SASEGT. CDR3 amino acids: CASSALTSRGNQPQHF. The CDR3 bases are TGTGCCAGCAGTGCCCTGACGTCGCGGGGCAATCAGCCCCAGCATTTT.

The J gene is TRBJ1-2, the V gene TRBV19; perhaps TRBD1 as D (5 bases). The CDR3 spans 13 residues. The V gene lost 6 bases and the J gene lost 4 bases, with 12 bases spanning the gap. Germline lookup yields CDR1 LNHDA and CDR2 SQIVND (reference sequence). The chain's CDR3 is CASRGLLLYGYTF. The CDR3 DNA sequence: TGTGCCAGTAGGGGACTCCTCCTCTATGGCTACACCTTC.

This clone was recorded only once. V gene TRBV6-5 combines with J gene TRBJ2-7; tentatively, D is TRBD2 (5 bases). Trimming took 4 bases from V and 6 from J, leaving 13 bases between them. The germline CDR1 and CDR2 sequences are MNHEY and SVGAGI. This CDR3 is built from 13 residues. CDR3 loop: CASSSGRRAEQYF. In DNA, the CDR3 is TGTGCCAGCAGTTCAGGCCGGCGGGCCGAGCAGTACTTC.